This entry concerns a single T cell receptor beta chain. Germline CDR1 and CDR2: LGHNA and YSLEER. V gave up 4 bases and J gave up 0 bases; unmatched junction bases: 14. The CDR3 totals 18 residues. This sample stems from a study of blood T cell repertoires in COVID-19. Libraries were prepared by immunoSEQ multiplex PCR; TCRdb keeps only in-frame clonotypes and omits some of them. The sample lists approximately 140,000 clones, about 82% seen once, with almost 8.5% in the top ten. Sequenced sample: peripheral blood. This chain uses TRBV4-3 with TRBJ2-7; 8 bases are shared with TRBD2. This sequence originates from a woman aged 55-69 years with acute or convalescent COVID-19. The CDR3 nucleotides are TGCGCCAGCAGCCGCGGGACGGTGGCGGGGGGAAGCTCCTACGAGCAGTACTTC. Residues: CASSRGTVAGGSSYEQYF.